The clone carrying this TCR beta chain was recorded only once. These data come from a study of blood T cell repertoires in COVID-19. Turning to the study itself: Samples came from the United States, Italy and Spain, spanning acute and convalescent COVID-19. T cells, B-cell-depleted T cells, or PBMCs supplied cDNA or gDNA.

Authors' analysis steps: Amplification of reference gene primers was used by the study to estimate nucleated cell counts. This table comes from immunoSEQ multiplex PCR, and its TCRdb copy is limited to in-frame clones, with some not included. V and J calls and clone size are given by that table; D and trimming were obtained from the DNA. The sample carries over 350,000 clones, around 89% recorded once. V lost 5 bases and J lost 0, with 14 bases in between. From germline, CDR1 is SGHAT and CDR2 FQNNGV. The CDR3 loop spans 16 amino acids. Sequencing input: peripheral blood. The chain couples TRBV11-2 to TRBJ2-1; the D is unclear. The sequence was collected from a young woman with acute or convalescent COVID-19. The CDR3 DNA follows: TGTGCCAGCAGCCCCGACGCAGCGAGCTCCTACAATGAGCAGTTCTTC. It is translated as CASSPDAASSYNEQFF.